One sample yielded the 4 T cell receptor beta chains listed below, sequenced in a study of Graves' ophthalmopathy and Graves' hyperthyroidism. Transcripts of RNA were the source for amplifying TCR beta CDR3 regions. HTBI primers were used in a first-round RT-PCR, which preceded a second-round multiplex PCR. In TCRdb, the multiplex PCR reads were re-called with MiXCR into one record per CDR3 protein. The data contain more than 150,000 distinct CDR3 sequences, about 40% of them singletons. The source material was peripheral blood. Receptors were obtained from a woman in her thirties or forties with Graves' ophthalmopathy.

This clonotype was seen repeatedly, ten times or more. The chain uses TRBV7-3 and TRBJ2-2; 10 bases line up with TRBD2. CDR1 and CDR2 (germline): SGHTA, FQGTGA. This CDR3 has 16 residues. J lost 3 bases, V lost 6 bases, and 7 bases had no gene match. The CDR3 DNA sequence: TGTGCCAGCAGTTTAGCTAGCGGGAGTGACACCGGGGAGCTGTTTTTT. Amino acids: CASSLASGSDTGELFF.

This clonotype was observed at least ten times. The chain links TRBV12-3 or TRBV12-4 to TRBJ1-1; TRBD1 aligns across 7 bases. V gave up 3 bases and J gave up 3 bases; unmatched junction bases: 4. This CDR3 is 14 amino acids long. The DNA of the CDR3 is TGTGCCAGCAGTTTCACCACAGGGGACACTGAAGCTTTCTTT. It specifies CASSFTTGDTEAFF.

This clonotype was counted at least ten times. The rearrangement links TRBV6-1 to TRBJ2-2; the match to TRBD2 covers 11 bases. The germline V gene has CDR1 MNHNS and CDR2 SASEGT. CDR3 length: 15 amino acids. V shed 6 bases and J 7 bases; nucleotides not matched to a gene: 7. The CDR3 region has the DNA TGTGCCAGCAGAGATAGCGGGGGGGCTAGCGGGGAGCTGTTTTTT. As protein: CASRDSGGASGELFF.

This sequence joins TRBV20-1 and TRBJ2-7, with TRBD1 matching over 8 bases. J was trimmed by 9 bases and V by 6 bases; bases with no gene match: 10. The germline gives CDR1 DFQATT, CDR2 SNEGSKA (reference sequence). The CDR3 covers 12 residues. The CDR3 sequence: CSAVGQGRRQYF. DNA of the CDR3: TGCAGTGCGGTCGGACAGGGACGTCGGCAGTACTTC.